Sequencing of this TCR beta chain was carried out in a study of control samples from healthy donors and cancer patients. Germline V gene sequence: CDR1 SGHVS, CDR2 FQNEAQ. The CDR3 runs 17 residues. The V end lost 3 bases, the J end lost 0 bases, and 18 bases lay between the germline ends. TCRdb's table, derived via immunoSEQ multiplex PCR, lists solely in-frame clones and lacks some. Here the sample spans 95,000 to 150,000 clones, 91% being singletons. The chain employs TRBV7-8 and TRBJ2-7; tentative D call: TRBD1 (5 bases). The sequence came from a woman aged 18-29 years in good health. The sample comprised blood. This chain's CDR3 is CASSFALQVSRSYEQYF. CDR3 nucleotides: TGTGCCAGCAGCTTCGCGCTACAGGTTTCGCGCTCCTACGAGCAGTACTTC.